This T cell receptor (beta chain) was profiled in a study of OX40 agonist ivuxolimab in advanced cancers. Study details: Patients with hepatocellular carcinoma, melanoma, renal cell or head and neck cancer made up the dose-escalation patients. Findings of the study overall: Clonal expansion in partial responders at 0.1-3.0 mg/kg ranked among the lowest. No antigen was identified for the clonally expanded peripheral T cells. It was also the case that some nonresponders had low normalized T-cell clonal expansion.

About this clone: Its matching antigen is unknown.

Deletions cut 1 base from V and 2 bases from J, with 8 bases between. The CDR3 has 15 residues. Germline CDR1 and CDR2: MGHRA and YSYEKL. TCRdb keeps only in-frame clones here, not all; method: immunoSEQ multiplex PCR. The sample carries tens of thousands of clones, 80% to 85% recorded once. The sample in question was CD4+ or CD8+ T cells sorted from blood, obtained in a trial of the OX40 agonist ivuxolimab. This receptor was taken from an adult with an advanced solid tumor such as melanoma, head and neck, liver or kidney cancer. The V gene is TRBV4-1, the J gene TRBJ1-4; D gene unclear. This CDR3 is CASSQGRKTNEKLFF. CDR3 in DNA: TGCGCCAGCAGCCAAGGGCGGAAGACTAATGAAAAACTGTTTTTT.